This TCR beta chain was captured in a study of OX40 agonist ivuxolimab in advanced cancers. Study details: Ivuxolimab, an agonistic anti-OX40 (CD134) antibody, was given to patients. Patients received intravenous ivuxolimab every 2 weeks at 0.01 to 10 mg/kg. Study-wide results and limits: People who partly responded at 0.1-3.0 mg/kg had some of the least clonal expansion seen.

About this clone: Its specificity is not known.

The CDR3 has 14 residues. V shed 4 bases and J shed 7 bases, with 15 bases lying between them. Germline loops: CDR1 ENHRY, CDR2 SYGVKD. Patients were ruled out by autoimmune disease history or systemic immunosuppression. Clones were sequenced by immunoSEQ multiplex PCR, and TCRdb holds only the in-frame ones, with some missing. The sample lists fewer than 75,000 clones, roughly nine tenths occurring once. The chain couples TRBV10-3 to TRBJ2-3; weak D call: TRBD2 (5 bases). This TCR was recovered from an adult with an advanced solid tumor such as melanoma, head and neck, liver or kidney cancer. This sample comprised CD4+ or CD8+ T cells sorted from blood, obtained in a trial of the OX40 agonist ivuxolimab. CDR3 in amino acids: CAISVEGEKNTQYF. CDR3 DNA sequence: TGTGCCATCAGTGTTGAGGGTGAGAAGAATACGCAGTATTTT.